The present TCR beta chain was sequenced within a study of T cells in Graves' hyperthyroidism and ophthalmopathy. Study-wide results and caveats: Most thyroid-expanded clonotypes above 0.001 were also found in blood. Classification by a 13 V-J model distinguished ophthalmopathy from stable hyperthyroidism.

The CDR3 regions of TCR beta were amplified from RNA transcripts. TCR CDR3 underwent first-round RT-PCR with the HTBI primer set. A single record per CDR3 protein comes from TCRdb applying MiXCR to the multiplex PCR reads. The data hold 660,000 or so distinct CDR3 sequences, with 45% observed a single time. CDR3 length equals 14 residues. Germline lookup yields CDR1 LNHDA and CDR2 SQIVND (reference sequence). Trimming left V 0 bases short and J 2 bases short, with 8 bases between. The diagnostic basis comprised clinical symptoms, serum thyroxine and TRAb, thyroid ultrasound and orbital computed tomography. About this clonotype itself: Its specificity is not known.

Sequenced input: peripheral blood or thyroid tissue (not recorded which). This chain links TRBV19 with TRBJ2-7; D remains ambiguous. The clonotype was recovered from an adult man with Graves' disease, either hyperthyroidism or ophthalmopathy (not recorded which). The CDR3: CASSIDRQAYEQYF. CDR3 DNA sequence: TGTGCCAGTAGTATAGATCGACAAGCCTACGAGCAGTACTTC. Filled out from reference TRBV19 and TRBJ2-7, the complete variable domain reads DGGITQSPKYLFRKEGQNVTLSCEQNLNHDAMYWYRQDPGQGLRLIYYSQIVNDFQKGDIAEGYSVSREKKESFPLTVTSAQKNPTAFYLCASSIDRQAYEQYFGPGTRLTVT.